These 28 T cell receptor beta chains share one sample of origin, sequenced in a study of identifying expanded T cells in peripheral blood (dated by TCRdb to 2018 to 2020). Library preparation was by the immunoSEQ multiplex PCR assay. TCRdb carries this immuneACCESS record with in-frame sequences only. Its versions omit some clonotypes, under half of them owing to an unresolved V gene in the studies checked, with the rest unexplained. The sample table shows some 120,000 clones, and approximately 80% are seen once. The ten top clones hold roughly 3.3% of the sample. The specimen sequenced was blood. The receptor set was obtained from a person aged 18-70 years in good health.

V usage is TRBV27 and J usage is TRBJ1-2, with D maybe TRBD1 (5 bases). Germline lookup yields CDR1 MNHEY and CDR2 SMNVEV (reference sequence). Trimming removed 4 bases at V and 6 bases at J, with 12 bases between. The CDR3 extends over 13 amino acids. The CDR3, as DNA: TGTGCCAGCAGTTACGGGACCGCCGATGGCTACACCTTC. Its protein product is CASSYGTADGYTF.

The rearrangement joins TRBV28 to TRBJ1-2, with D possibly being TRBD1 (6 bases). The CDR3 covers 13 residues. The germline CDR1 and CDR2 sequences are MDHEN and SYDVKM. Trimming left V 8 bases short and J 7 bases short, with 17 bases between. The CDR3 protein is CASVRGGSGGYTF. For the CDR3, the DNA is TGTGCCAGCGTAAGGGGGGGTTCTGGTGGCTACACCTTC.

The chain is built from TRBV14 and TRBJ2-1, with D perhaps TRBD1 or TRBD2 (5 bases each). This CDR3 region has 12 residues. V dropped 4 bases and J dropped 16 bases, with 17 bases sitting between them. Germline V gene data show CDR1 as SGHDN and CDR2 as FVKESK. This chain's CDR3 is CASSRDSGTNFF. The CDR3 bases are TGTGCCAGCAGCCGCGACTCAGGGACCAATTTCTTC.

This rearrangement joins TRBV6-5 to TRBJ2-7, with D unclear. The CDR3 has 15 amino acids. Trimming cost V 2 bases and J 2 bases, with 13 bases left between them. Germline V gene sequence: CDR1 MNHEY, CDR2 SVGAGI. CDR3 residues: CASSYVLASTYEQYF. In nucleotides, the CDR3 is TGTGCCAGCAGTTACGTACTTGCAAGCACCTACGAGCAGTACTTC.

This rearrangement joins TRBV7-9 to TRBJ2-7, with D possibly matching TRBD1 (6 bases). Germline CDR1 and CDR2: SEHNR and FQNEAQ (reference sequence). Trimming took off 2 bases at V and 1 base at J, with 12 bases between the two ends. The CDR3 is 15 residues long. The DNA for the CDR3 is TGTGCCAGCAGCTTACAGGGGCCTCGGTCCTACGAGCAGTACTTC. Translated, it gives CASSLQGPRSYEQYF.

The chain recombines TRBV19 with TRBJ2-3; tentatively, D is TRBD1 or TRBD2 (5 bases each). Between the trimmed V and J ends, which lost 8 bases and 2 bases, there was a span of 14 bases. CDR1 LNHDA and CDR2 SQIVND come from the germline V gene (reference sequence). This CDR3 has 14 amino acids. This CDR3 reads CASGRGVPTDTQYF. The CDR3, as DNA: TGTGCCAGTGGACGAGGGGTTCCCACAGATACGCAGTATTTT. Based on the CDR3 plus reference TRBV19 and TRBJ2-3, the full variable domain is DGGITQSPKYLFRKEGQNVTLSCEQNLNHDAMYWYRQDPGQGLRLIYYSQIVNDFQKGDIAEGYSVSREKKESFPLTVTSAQKNPTAFYLCASGRGVPTDTQYFGPGTRLTVL.

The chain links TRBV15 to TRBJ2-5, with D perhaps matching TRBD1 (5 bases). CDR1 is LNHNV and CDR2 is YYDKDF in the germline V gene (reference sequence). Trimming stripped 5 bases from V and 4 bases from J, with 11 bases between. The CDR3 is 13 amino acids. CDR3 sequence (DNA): TGTGCCACCAGCGCAGGGCTAATAGAGACCCAGTACTTC. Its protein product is CATSAGLIETQYF.

The CDR3 nucleotides read TGTGCCAGCAATCAATGGGGGGCGGGAATGGGCTACACCTTC. Amino acids: CASNQWGAGMGYTF. The chain couples TRBV19 to TRBJ1-2, with D perhaps TRBD1 (6 bases). CDR1 and CDR2 from the germline V gene are LNHDA and SQIVND (reference sequence). The CDR3 has 14 residues. Trimming took off 9 bases at V and 8 bases at J, with 22 bases between the two ends.

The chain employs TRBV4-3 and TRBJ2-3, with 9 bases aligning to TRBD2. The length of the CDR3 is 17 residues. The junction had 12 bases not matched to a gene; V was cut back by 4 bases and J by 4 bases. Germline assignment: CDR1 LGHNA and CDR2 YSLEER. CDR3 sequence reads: CASSLTKASGASDTQYF. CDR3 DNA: TGCGCCAGCAGCCTTACTAAGGCTAGCGGGGCGTCAGATACGCAGTATTTT.

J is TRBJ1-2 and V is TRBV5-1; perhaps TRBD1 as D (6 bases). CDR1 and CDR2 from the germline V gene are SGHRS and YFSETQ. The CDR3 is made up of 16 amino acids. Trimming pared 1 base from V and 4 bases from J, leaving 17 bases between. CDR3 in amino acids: CASSLQGPSWTYGYTF. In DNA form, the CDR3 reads TGCGCCAGCAGCTTGCAGGGGCCTAGTTGGACCTATGGCTACACCTTC.

CDR3 DNA: TGTGCCAGCAGCTTAACGTGGGGTCAGACAGGGTACAATGAGCAGTTCTTC. As protein: CASSLTWGQTGYNEQFF. The chain carries TRBV7-3 and TRBJ2-1; TRBD1 matches 7 bases. This CDR3 comprises 17 residues. Germline values: CDR1 SGHTA, CDR2 FQGTGA. Trimming cost V 0 bases and J 4 bases; bases outside gene matches: 9.

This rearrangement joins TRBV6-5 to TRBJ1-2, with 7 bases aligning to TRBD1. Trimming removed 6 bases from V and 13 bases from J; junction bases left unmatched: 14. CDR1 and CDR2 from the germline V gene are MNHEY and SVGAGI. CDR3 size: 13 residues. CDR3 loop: CASSRGQLYASTF. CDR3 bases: TGTGCCAGCAGCCGGGGACAGCTCTATGCTAGCACCTTC.

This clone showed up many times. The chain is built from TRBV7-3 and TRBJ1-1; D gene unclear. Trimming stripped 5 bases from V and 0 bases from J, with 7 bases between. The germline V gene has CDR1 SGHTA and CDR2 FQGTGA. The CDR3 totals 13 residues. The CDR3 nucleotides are TGTGCCAGCAGCCAAGAGATGAACACTGAAGCTTTCTTT. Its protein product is CASSQEMNTEAFF.

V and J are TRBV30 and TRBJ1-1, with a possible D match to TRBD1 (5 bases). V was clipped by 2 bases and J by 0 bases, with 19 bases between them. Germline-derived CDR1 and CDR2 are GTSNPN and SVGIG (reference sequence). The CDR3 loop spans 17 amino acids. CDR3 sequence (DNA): TGTGCCTGGAGTTTTGGCGCCCTGGGACTAATGAACACTGAAGCTTTCTTT. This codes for CAWSFGALGLMNTEAFF.

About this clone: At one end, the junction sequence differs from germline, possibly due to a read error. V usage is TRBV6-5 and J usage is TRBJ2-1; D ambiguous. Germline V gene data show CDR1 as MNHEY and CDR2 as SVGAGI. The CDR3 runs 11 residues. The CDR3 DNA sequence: TGTGCCAGCAGTGACTCCGGTGAGCAGTTCTTC. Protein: CASSDSGEQFF.

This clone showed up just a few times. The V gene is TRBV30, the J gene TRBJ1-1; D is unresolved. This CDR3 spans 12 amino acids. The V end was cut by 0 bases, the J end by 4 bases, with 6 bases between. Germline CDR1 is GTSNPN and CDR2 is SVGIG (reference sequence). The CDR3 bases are TGTGCCTGGAGTGTCGGGGTCACTGAAGCTTTCTTT. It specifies CAWSVGVTEAFF.

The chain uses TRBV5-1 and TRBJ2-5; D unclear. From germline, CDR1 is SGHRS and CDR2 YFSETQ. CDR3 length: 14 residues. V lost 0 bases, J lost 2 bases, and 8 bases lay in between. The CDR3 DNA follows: TGCGCCAGCAGCTTGGTTACAGCTCAAGAGACCCAGTACTTC. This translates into CASSLVTAQETQYF.

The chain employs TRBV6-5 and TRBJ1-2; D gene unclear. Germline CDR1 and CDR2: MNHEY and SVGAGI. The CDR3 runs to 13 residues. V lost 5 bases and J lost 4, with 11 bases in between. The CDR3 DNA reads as TGTGCCAGCAGTGAGGCAGGACTCTATGGCTACACCTTC. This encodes CASSEAGLYGYTF.

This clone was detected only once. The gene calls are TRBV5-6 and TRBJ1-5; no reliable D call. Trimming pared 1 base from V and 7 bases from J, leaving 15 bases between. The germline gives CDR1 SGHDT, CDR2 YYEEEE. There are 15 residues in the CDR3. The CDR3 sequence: CASSLSFGRAQPQHF. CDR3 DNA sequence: TGTGCCAGCAGCTTGTCCTTCGGGCGGGCGCAGCCCCAGCATTTT.

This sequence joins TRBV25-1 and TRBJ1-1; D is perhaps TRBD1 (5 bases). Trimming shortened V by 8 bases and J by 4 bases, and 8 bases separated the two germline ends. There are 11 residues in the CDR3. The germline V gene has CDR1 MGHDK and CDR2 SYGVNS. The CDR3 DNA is TGTGCCAGCCGAAGGGGCACTGAAGCTTTCTTT. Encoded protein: CASRRGTEAFF.

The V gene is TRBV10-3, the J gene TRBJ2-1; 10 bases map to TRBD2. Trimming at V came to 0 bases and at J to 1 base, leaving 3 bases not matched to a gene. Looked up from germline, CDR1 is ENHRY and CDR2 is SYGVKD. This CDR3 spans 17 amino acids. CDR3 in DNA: TGTGCCATCAGTGAGTCTAGCGGGGGGTCATCCTACAATGAGCAGTTCTTC. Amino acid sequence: CAISESSGGSSYNEQFF.

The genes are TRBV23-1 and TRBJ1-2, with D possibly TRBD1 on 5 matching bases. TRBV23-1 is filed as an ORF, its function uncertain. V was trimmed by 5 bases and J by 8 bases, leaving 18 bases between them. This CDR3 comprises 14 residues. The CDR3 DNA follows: TGCGCCAGCAGTGCAGGATTTGTAGGGGACGGCTACACCTTC. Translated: CASSAGFVGDGYTF.

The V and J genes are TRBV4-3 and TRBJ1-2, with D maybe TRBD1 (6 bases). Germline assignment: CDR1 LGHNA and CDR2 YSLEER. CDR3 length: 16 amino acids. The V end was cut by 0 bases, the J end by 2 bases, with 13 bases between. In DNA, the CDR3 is TGCGCCAGCAGCCAAGAGGCCCTGGGGGCGAACTATGGCTACACCTTC. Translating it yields CASSQEALGANYGYTF.

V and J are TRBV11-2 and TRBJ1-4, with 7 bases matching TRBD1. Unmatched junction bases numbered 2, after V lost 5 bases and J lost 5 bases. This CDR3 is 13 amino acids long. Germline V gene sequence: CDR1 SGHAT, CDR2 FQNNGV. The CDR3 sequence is CASSADRNEKLFF. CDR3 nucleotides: TGTGCCAGCAGCGCGGACAGGAATGAAAAACTGTTTTTT.

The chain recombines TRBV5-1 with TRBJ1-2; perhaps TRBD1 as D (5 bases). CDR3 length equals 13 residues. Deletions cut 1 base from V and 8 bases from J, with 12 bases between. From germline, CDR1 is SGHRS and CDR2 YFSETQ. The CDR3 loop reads CASSLYQGDGYTF. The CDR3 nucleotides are TGCGCCAGCAGCTTGTACCAGGGCGACGGCTACACCTTC.

CDR3 in amino acids: CASSLNPAAGELFF. The DNA of the CDR3 is TGTGCCAGCAGCTTGAATCCAGCGGCCGGGGAGCTGTTTTTT. The chain recombines TRBV5-6 with TRBJ2-2, with D perhaps TRBD2 (5 bases). Germline V lookup: CDR1 SGHDT, CDR2 YYEEEE. This CDR3 contains 14 residues. Trimming pared 1 base from V and 6 bases from J, leaving 10 bases between.

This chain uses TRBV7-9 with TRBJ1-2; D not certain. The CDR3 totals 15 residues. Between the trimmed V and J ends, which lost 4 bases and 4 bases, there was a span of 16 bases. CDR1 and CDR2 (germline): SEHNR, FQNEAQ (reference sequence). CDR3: CASSSLSGSGYGYTF. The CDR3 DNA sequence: TGTGCCAGCAGCTCATTATCGGGGTCGGGCTATGGCTACACCTTC.

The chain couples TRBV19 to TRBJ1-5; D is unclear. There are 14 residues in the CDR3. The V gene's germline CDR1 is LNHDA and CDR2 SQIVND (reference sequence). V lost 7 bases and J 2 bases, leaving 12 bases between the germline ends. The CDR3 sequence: CASTRPGGNQPQHF. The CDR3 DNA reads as TGTGCCAGTACTCGACCTGGGGGCAATCAGCCCCAGCATTTT.